Below, 14 T cell receptor beta chains from the same sample are listed, as sequenced in a study of T cell clones after liver transplantation. Sequenced by immunoSEQ multiplex PCR; TCRdb stores in-frame clones only, minus some. The repertoire holds about 68,000 clones, with about 91% as singletons. The input for sequencing was CD4+ T cells from blood, taken nearly 26 months after liver transplant. The source is a human patient who received a liver transplant. These T cells may partly come from the graft donor.

The CDR3 region is CALEGVRGYGYTF. In DNA, the CDR3 is TGTGCCTTGGAAGGGGTTCGGGGCTATGGCTACACCTTC. The chain couples TRBV30 to TRBJ1-2; TRBD1 is a possible D gene (5 bases). The V gene's germline CDR1 is GTSNPN and CDR2 SVGIG (reference sequence). V gave up 7 bases and J gave up 4 bases, with 16 bases separating them. The length of the CDR3 is 13 residues.

The CDR3 DNA follows: TGTGCCAGCAGCTTAGTATCGACCGAGCAGTACTTC. This codes for CASSLVSTEQYF. The chain couples TRBV7-9 to TRBJ2-7, with D unclear. Trimming removed 1 base at V and 6 bases at J, with 7 bases between. CDR1 is SEHNR and CDR2 is FQNEAQ in the germline V gene (reference sequence). This CDR3 spans 12 amino acids.

The rearrangement links TRBV15 to TRBJ2-1; the match to TRBD2 covers 7 bases. CDR1 and CDR2 (germline): LNHNV, YYDKDF (reference sequence). CDR3 length equals 17 residues. With V trimmed by 1 base and J by 3 bases, 9 bases remained unmatched. CDR3 bases: TGTGCCACCAGCAGAGTCTTAGCTAGCGGATACTACAATGAGCAGTTCTTC. This codes for CATSRVLASGYYNEQFF. Variable domain in full (rest from reference TRBV15 and TRBJ2-1): DAMVIQNPRYQVTQFGKPVTLSCSQTLNHNVMYWYQQKSSQAPKLLFHYYDKDFNNEADTPDNFQSRRPNTSFCFLDIRSPGLGDTAMYLCATSRVLASGYYNEQFFGPGTRLTVL.

The V call is TRBV11-3, the J call TRBJ2-6; D assignment may be TRBD1 or TRBD2 (6 bases each). The CDR3 covers 17 residues. CDR1 and CDR2 (germline): SGHNT, YENEEA. Trimming took 1 base from V and 2 from J, leaving 12 bases between them. CDR3 DNA sequence: TGTGCCAGCAGCTTAGTGGTCGGGGGCGCTGGGGCCAACGTCCTGACTTTC. Protein product: CASSLVVGGAGANVLTF.

The genes are TRBV7-8 and TRBJ2-1, with D possibly being TRBD1 (6 bases). The V end lost 4 bases, the J end lost 10 bases, and 11 bases lay between the germline ends. Germline V gene data show CDR1 as SGHVS and CDR2 as FQNEAQ. This CDR3 region has 12 residues. In DNA form, the CDR3 reads TGTGCCAGCAGCTCGGAGCAGGGGGAGCAGTTCTTC. Its translation is CASSSEQGEQFF.

The chain recombines TRBV5-1 with TRBJ2-7, with 7 bases identical to TRBD2. The CDR3 is made up of 14 amino acids. Germline lookup yields CDR1 SGHRS and CDR2 YFSETQ. The J segment lost 3 bases and the V segment lost 0 bases, leaving 3 bases of the junction unmatched. The CDR3 bases are TGCGCCAGCAGCTTGGGGGGGACTAACTACGAGCAGTACTTC. It codes for CASSLGGTNYEQYF.

The chain is built from TRBV30 and TRBJ1-3, with D maybe TRBD1 (6 bases). V dropped 6 bases and J dropped 4 bases, with 16 bases sitting between them. The V gene's germline CDR1 is GTSNPN and CDR2 SVGIG (reference sequence). CDR3 length: 14 residues. Here the CDR3 reads CACTGWSSGNTIYF. CDR3 DNA: TGTGCCTGCACAGGGTGGTCTTCCGGAAACACCATATATTTT. Together with reference TRBV30 and TRBJ1-3, the CDR3 gives the full variable domain: SQTIHQWPATLVQPVGSPLSLECTVEGTSNPNLYWYRQAAGRGLQLLFYSVGIGQISSEVPQNLSASRPQDRQFILSSKKLLLSDSGFYLCACTGWSSGNTIYFGEGSWLTVV.

The chain recombines TRBV7-2 with TRBJ2-3, with no clear D. The CDR3 contains 15 residues. The germline V gene encodes CDR1 SGHTA and CDR2 FQGNSA. V was clipped by 0 bases and J by 0 bases, with 7 bases between them. The CDR3 protein is CASSLAAASTDTQYF. For the CDR3, the DNA is TGTGCCAGCAGCTTAGCTGCAGCTAGCACAGATACGCAGTATTTT. Drawing the rest from reference TRBV7-2 and TRBJ2-3, the complete variable domain is GAGVSQSPSNKVTEKGKDVELRCDPISGHTALYWYRQSLGQGLEFLIYFQGNSAPDKSGLPSDRFSAERTGGSVSTLTIQRTQQEDSAVYLCASSLAAASTDTQYFGPGTRLTVL.

The chain carries TRBV10-3 and TRBJ2-1, with 8 bases lining up with TRBD2. The germline gives CDR1 ENHRY, CDR2 SYGVKD. The V gene end was trimmed by 7 bases and the J gene end by 6 bases; junction bases not matched to a gene: 8. The CDR3 has 14 residues. CDR3 protein: CAIKDSGDPNEQFF. CDR3 nucleotide sequence: TGTGCCATCAAGGATAGCGGGGACCCCAATGAGCAGTTCTTC.

The CDR3 nucleotides are TGTGCCATCAGTAAACTAGCGGGAGAACGACACAATGAGCAGTTCTTC. Its translation is CAISKLAGERHNEQFF. This chain joins TRBV10-3 and TRBJ2-1, with 11 positions matching TRBD2. Unmatched junction bases numbered 8, after V lost 5 bases and J lost 5 bases. CDR3 size: 16 residues. Germline loops: CDR1 ENHRY, CDR2 SYGVKD.

The chain recombines TRBV5-1 with TRBJ2-5, with D perhaps matching TRBD2 (5 bases). V was clipped by 5 bases and J by 2 bases, with 19 bases between them. There are 16 residues in the CDR3. Germline CDR1 reads SGHRS; CDR2 reads YFSETQ. CDR3 amino acids: CASRSESGYTQETQYF. The CDR3, as DNA: TGCGCCAGCAGAAGTGAGTCGGGGTATACTCAAGAGACCCAGTACTTC.

V is TRBV5-1 and J is TRBJ2-3; D ambiguous. Germline assignment: CDR1 SGHRS and CDR2 YFSETQ. V lost 1 base, J lost 3 bases, and 12 bases lay in between. The CDR3 length is 15 residues. The CDR3 reads CASSLLGSKTDTQYF. For the CDR3, the DNA is TGCGCCAGCAGCTTGCTAGGATCCAAAACAGATACGCAGTATTTT.

The chain employs TRBV28 and TRBJ1-1; unclear D gene. CDR1 is MDHEN, CDR2 SYDVKM, per germline. The CDR3 extends over 14 amino acids. Trimming took 6 bases from V and 3 from J, leaving 14 bases between them. The CDR3 DNA sequence: TGTGCCAGCAGCCGAAATGTCAGGTACACTGAAGCTTTCTTT. Translated, it gives CASSRNVRYTEAFF. The full variable domain, with the rest looked up from reference TRBV28 and TRBJ1-1, is DVKVTQSSRYLVKRTGEKVFLECVQDMDHENMFWYRQDPGLGLRLIYFSYDVKMKEKGDIPEGYSVSREKKERFSLILESASTNQTSMYLCASSRNVRYTEAFFGQGTRLTVV.

The chain couples TRBV15 to TRBJ1-1; D remains unclear. V was shortened by 0 bases and J by 3 bases, with 2 bases between the two germline ends. Germline CDR1 LNHNV, CDR2 YYDKDF (reference sequence). The CDR3 sequence is 12 residues long. CDR3 coding DNA: TGTGCCACCAGCAGAGAGGACACTGAAGCTTTCTTT. Translated: CATSREDTEAFF. The variable domain in full, with the rest retrieved from reference TRBV15 and TRBJ1-1, is DAMVIQNPRYQVTQFGKPVTLSCSQTLNHNVMYWYQQKSSQAPKLLFHYYDKDFNNEADTPDNFQSRRPNTSFCFLDIRSPGLGDTAMYLCATSREDTEAFFGQGTRLTVV.